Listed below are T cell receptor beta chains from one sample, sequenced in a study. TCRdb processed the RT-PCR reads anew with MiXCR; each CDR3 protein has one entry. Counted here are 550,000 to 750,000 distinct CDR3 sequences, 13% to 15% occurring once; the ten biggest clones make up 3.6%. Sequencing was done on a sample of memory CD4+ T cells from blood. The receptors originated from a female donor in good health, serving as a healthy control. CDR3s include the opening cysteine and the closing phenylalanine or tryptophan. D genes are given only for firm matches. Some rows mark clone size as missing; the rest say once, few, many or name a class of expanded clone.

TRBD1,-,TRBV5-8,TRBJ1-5,TGTGCCAGCAGTCGGCGGGACAGTGGCAATCAGCCCCAGCATTTT,CASSRRDSGNQPQHF
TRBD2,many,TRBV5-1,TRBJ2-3,TGTGCCAGCAGCTTCAGCGGGAGTAGCACAGATACGCAGTATTTT,CASSFSGSSTDTQYF
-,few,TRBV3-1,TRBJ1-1,TGTGCCAGCAGCTCTAATCACGGGCCACCGGAGACTTTCTTT,CASSSNHGPPETFF
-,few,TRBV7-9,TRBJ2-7,TGTGCCAGCAGCCCCCGGGACATGCCTACCTACGAGCAGTACTTC,CASSPRDMPTYEQYF
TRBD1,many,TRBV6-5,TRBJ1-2,TGTGCCAGCAGTTACTGGGGACAGGGGGCGGTAGGCTACACCTTC,CASSYWGQGAVGYTF
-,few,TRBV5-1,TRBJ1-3,TGCGCCAGCAGTTACGGAGCCTCTGGAAACACCATATATTTT,CASSYGASGNTIYF
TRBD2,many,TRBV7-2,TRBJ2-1,TGTGCCAGCAGCGATAGCGGGAGCTCCTACAATGAGCAGTTCTTC,CASSDSGSSYNEQFF
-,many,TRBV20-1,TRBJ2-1,TGCAGTGCAGCCTGGACGGGAAGAATCGATGAGCAGTTCTTC,CSAAWTGRIDEQFF
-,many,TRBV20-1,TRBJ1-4,TGCAGTGCCTTGGGAGGACACGGTGAAAAACTGTTTTTT,CSALGGHGEKLFF
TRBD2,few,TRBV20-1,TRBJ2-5,TGCAGTGCCCCACTAGCGGGAGGGCAAGAGACCCAGTACTTC,CSAPLAGGQETQYF
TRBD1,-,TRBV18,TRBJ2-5,TGTGCCAGCTCACCCCCAGGACAGGGGGGTATTGTGGAGACCCAGTACTTC,CASSPPGQGGIVETQYF
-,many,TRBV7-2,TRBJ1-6,TGTGCCAGCAGCTACACAGGGACTAGCTCCTATAATTCACCCCTCCACTTT,CASSYTGTSSYNSPLHF
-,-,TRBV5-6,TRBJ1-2,TGTGCCAGCAGCCACAGTGTTGAGTATGGCTACACCTTC,CASSHSVEYGYTF
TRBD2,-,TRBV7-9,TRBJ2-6,TGTGCCAGCAGCCCGGGGGGGCCCGGGGCCAACGTCCTGACTTTC,CASSPGGPGANVLTF
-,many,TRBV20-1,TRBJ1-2,TGCAGTGCTAGGACAAACTATGGCTACACCTTC,CSARTNYGYTF
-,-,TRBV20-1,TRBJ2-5,TGCAGCTGGAGGGGTCTCGGGCATCAAGAGACCCAGTACTTC,CSWRGLGHQETQYF
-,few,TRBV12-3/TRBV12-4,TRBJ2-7,TGTGCCAGCAGGCAAGGGACCTACTACGAGCAGTACTTC,CASRQGTYYEQYF
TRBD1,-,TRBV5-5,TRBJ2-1,TGTGCCAGCAGCTTCCAGGGGGCTATGGAGCAGTTCTTC,CASSFQGAMEQFF
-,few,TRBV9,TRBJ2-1,TGTGCCAGCTCCCCTGGGGCACAGGGCTACAATGAGCAGTTCTTC,CASSPGAQGYNEQFF
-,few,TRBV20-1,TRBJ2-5,TGCAGTGCTAGATTTTTGGGCGAGACCCAGTACTTC,CSARFLGETQYF
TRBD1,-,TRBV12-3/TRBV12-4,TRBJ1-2,TGTGCCAGCAGCTCGACAGTGACAGGGGGCCGGTATGGCTACACCTTC,CASSSTVTGGRYGYTF
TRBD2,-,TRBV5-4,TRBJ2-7,TGTGCCAGCAGCTTACGACTAGCGGGTGACGAGCAGTACTTC,CASSLRLAGDEQYF
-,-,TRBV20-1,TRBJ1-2,TGCAGTGCTAGCACGACGGATTTCTATGGCTACACCTTC,CSASTTDFYGYTF
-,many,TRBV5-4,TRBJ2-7,TGTGCCAGCAGCCGGGACCACGAGCAGTACTTC,CASSRDHEQYF
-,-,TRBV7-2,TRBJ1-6,TGTGCCAGCAGCTTATTAGGGGCGCAGGGTAATTCACCCCTCCACTTT,CASSLLGAQGNSPLHF
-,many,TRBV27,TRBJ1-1,TGTGCCAGCAGTTTATCGGGGAGATATTGGGGGCCGAACACTGAAGCTTTCTTT,CASSLSGRYWGPNTEAFF
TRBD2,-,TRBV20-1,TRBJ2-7,TGCAGTGCTAGTTCGGCTAGCGGGAGGGATGAGCAGTACTTC,CSASSASGRDEQYF
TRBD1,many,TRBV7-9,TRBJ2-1,TGTGCCAGCAGCTTAGCCGGGACAGGGCGCTACAATGAGCAGTTCTTC,CASSLAGTGRYNEQFF
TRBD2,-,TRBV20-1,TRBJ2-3,TGCGGCGTCCGGGACTATCGCACAGATACGCAGTATTTT,CGVRDYRTDTQYF
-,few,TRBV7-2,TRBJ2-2,TGTGCCAGCAGCCCCTCGACAGGGAGGGCCGGGGAGCTGTTTTTT,CASSPSTGRAGELFF
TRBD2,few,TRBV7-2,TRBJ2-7,TGTGCCAGCAGCTTAAGAGCGGGGAGCTCCTACGAGCAGTACTTC,CASSLRAGSSYEQYF
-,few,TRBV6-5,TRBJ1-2,TGTGCCAGCAGGCCCGAGGGCAGTGACTATGGCTACACCTTC,CASRPEGSDYGYTF
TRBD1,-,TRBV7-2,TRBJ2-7,TGTGCCAGCAGCTTAGAAGTCGGCAGGGGGTACGAGCAGTACTTC,CASSLEVGRGYEQYF
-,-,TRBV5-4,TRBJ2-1,TGTGCCAGCAAAGGTGGAACTTACAATGAGCAGTTCTTC,CASKGGTYNEQFF
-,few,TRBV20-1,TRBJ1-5,TGCAGTGCTAGGGTACAAGGCAGGGGCAATCAGCCCCAGCATTTT,CSARVQGRGNQPQHF
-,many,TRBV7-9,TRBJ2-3,TGTGCCAGCAGCCCCTCCCAGACTTTGGATACGCAGTATTTT,CASSPSQTLDTQYF
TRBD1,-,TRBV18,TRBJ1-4,TGTGCCAGCTCACCATTCCGACAGGGAAGAGATGAAAAACTGTTTTTT,CASSPFRQGRDEKLFF
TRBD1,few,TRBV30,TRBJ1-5,TGTGCCTGGACAGGGGGCGGAAGCAATCAGCCCCAGCATTTT,CAWTGGGSNQPQHF
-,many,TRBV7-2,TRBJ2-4,TGTGCCAGCAGCCAGCGACAGACACTAGCCAAAAACATTCAGTACTTC,CASSQRQTLAKNIQYF
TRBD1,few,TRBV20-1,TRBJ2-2,TGCAGTGCTAGTTACAGGGGGGTCACCGGGGAGCTGTTTTTT,CSASYRGVTGELFF
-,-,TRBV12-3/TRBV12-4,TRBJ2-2,TGTGCCACCGGAGGGGCCGGCACCGGGGAGCTGTTTTTT,CATGGAGTGELFF
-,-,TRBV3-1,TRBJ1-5,TGTGCCAGCAGCCAAGAGTTCGCCCCCGGTCAGCCCCAGCATTTT,CASSQEFAPGQPQHF
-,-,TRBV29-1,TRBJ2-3,TGCAGCGTTGCCGACGGGCTAGGAGATACGCAGTATTTT,CSVADGLGDTQYF
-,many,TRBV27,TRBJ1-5,TGTGCCAGCAGACGCGGGACGGGACACAATCAGCCCCAGCATTTT,CASRRGTGHNQPQHF
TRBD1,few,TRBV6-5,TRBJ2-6,TGTGCCACACGGGGACAGGGGGCGTCCGGGGCCAACGTCCTGACTTTC,CATRGQGASGANVLTF
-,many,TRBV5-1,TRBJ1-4,TGCGCCAGCAGCTTCGACCCGAAGGCTAATGAAAAACTGTTTTTT,CASSFDPKANEKLFF
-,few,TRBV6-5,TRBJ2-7,TGTGCCAGCAGTTCCCACAGGGAACAAAGCGAGCAGTACTTC,CASSSHREQSEQYF
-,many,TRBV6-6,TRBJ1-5,TGTGCCAGCAGTTACCTGAATCAGCCCCAGCATTTT,CASSYLNQPQHF
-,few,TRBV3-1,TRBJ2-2,TGTGCCAGCAGGTTTGTCTACGGGGAGCTGTTTTTT,CASRFVYGELFF
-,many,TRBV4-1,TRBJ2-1,TGCGCCAGCAGCCAAGGTAGGGCCAGGGCTACCTACAATGAGCAGTTCTTC,CASSQGRARATYNEQFF